One and the same sample provided the 10 T cell receptor beta chains below, sequenced in a study of blood T cell repertoires in COVID-19. The table came from immunoSEQ multiplex PCR; TCRdb's copy has only in-frame clones and leaves some out. The repertoire includes roughly 80,000 clones, roughly 80% of them detected once, and over 10% sits in the top ten. The sequencing input was peripheral blood. These receptors originate from a human donor in a cohort sampled during active COVID-19.

The chain carries TRBV28 and TRBJ1-2, with D uncertain. The germline V gene has CDR1 MDHEN and CDR2 SYDVKM. The CDR3 has 12 amino acids. V was cut by 3 bases and J by 7 bases, with 9 bases left in between. CDR3 sequence: CASSFRSFGYTF. CDR3 DNA sequence: TGTGCCAGCAGTTTTAGGAGTTTTGGCTACACCTTC.

This chain uses TRBV4-1 with TRBJ1-5; possible D gene TRBD1, 5 bases. CDR1 is MGHRA, CDR2 YSYEKL, per germline. The CDR3 totals 15 residues. Trimming pared 2 bases from V and 3 bases from J, leaving 11 bases between. The CDR3, as DNA: TGCGCCAGCAGCCAACCGGACACGAACAATCAGCCCCAGCATTTT. This translates into CASSQPDTNNQPQHF.

V is TRBV5-1 and J is TRBJ2-3, with 8 bases aligning to TRBD1. After removal of 4 bases from V and 0 bases from J, the junction contained 10 bases not matched to a gene. The V gene's germline CDR1 is SGHRS and CDR2 YFSETQ. The CDR3 sequence is 17 residues long. CDR3 residues: CASSVGTGSSSTDTQYF. For the CDR3, the DNA is TGCGCCAGCAGCGTCGGGACAGGTAGTTCTAGCACAGATACGCAGTATTTT.

This clone occurred a few times. This chain connects TRBV3-1 (or the pseudogene TRBV3-2) to TRBJ1-2; D call uncertain. Germline CDR1 reads LGHDT; CDR2 reads YNNKEL (reference sequence). Deletions cut 1 base from V and 3 bases from J, with 6 bases between. CDR3 length: 13 residues. This CDR3 reads CASSQVGDYGYTF. CDR3 DNA sequence: TGTGCCAGCAGCCAAGTGGGCGACTATGGCTACACCTTC.

The J gene is TRBJ2-5, the V gene TRBV7-9; 7 nucleotides align to TRBD2. CDR1 and CDR2 (germline): SEHNR, FQNEAQ (reference sequence). The CDR3 consists of 15 residues. V dropped 2 bases and J dropped 0; count of bases not matched to a gene: 3. CDR3 sequence reads: CASSLTGGNQETQYF. Written as DNA, the CDR3 is TGTGCCAGCAGCTTAACGGGGGGAAACCAAGAGACCCAGTACTTC. Full variable domain (outside the CDR3, taken from reference TRBV7-9 and TRBJ2-5): DTGVSQNPRHKITKRGQNVTFRCDPISEHNRLYWYRQTLGQGPEFLTYFQNEAQLEKSRLLSDRFSAERPKGSFSTLEIQRTEQGDSAMYLCASSLTGGNQETQYFGPGTRLLVL.

The V gene is TRBV3-1 (or the pseudogene TRBV3-2), the J gene TRBJ1-1; D is undetermined. The CDR3 sequence is 13 residues long. Germline V CDR1 and CDR2: LGHDT, YNNKEL (reference sequence). The V end lost 8 bases, the J end lost 0 bases, and 10 bases lay between the germline ends. CDR3 protein: CASGENLNTEAFF. In nucleotides, the CDR3 is TGTGCCAGCGGAGAGAACCTGAACACTGAAGCTTTCTTT.

This sequence joins TRBV14 and TRBJ1-2; 7 bases align to TRBD1. Germline loops: CDR1 SGHDN, CDR2 FVKESK. The CDR3 has 15 residues. The V segment lost 4 bases and the J segment 3 bases; nucleotides outside the gene matches: 8. CDR3 sequence: CASSPFLGQDYGYTF. As DNA, the CDR3 is TGTGCCAGCAGCCCATTCCTAGGACAGGACTATGGCTACACCTTC. The whole variable domain, remainder taken from reference TRBV14 and TRBJ1-2, is EAGVTQFPSHSVIEKGQTVTLRCDPISGHDNLYWYRRVMGKEIKFLLHFVKESKQDESGMPNNRFLAERTGGTYSTLKVQPAELEDSGVYFCASSPFLGQDYGYTFGSGTRLTVV.

The rearrangement links TRBV5-6 to TRBJ2-7; D might be TRBD1 (6 bases). V lost 3 bases and J 6 bases, leaving 19 bases between the germline ends. Germline CDR1 reads SGHDT; CDR2 reads YYEEEE. The CDR3 length is 15 residues. Here the CDR3 DNA reads TGTGCCAGCAGCTCCTCCGGGCAGGGGTTTCTCGAGCAGTACTTC. This sequence encodes CASSSSGQGFLEQYF.

The J gene is TRBJ2-1, the V gene TRBV7-3; a possible D gene is TRBD2 (5 bases). The CDR3 extends over 16 amino acids. Per germline, CDR1 SGHTA and CDR2 FQGTGA. V was clipped by 5 bases and J by 2 bases, with 16 bases between them. The chain's CDR3 is CASSPGSRYPYNEQFF. The CDR3 nucleotides are TGTGCCAGCAGCCCGGGGAGCAGGTATCCCTACAATGAGCAGTTCTTC.

For this clone: The sample carries other DNA sequences with the same CDR3. J is TRBJ1-1 and V is TRBV2; 7 bases fit TRBD1. After removal of 5 bases from V and 4 bases from J, the junction contained 1 base not matched to a gene. Germline lookup yields CDR1 SNHLY and CDR2 FYNNEI. This CDR3 is 12 amino acids long. The DNA of the CDR3 is TGTGCCAGCAGTACAGGGGTCACTGAAGCTTTCTTT. Its translation is CASSTGVTEAFF.